Following are 3 T cell receptor beta chains from one sample sequenced in a study of shared clonotypes between healthy human individuals. The assay was immunoSEQ multiplex PCR, and TCRdb's table has in-frame clones only and misses some. The sample lists about 2 million clones, about 95% occurring once. Terminally differentiated effector memory CD45RA+ cells were excluded from the naive CD8 cells, which were CD45RO-negative and positively selected for CCR7. The sample comprised naive CD8+ T cells sorted from blood. The source of these receptors is a man aged 18 to 35 in good health.

This rearrangement joins TRBV27 to TRBJ2-5; D is tentatively TRBD1 or TRBD2 (5 bases each). The germline V gene has CDR1 MNHEY and CDR2 SMNVEV (reference sequence). The CDR3 contains 14 residues. V lost 0 bases and J 7 bases, leaving 12 bases between the germline ends. The chain's CDR3 is CASSLSGLASTQYF. In DNA, the CDR3 is TGTGCCAGCAGTTTATCGGGGCTAGCATCGACCCAGTACTTC.

The chain employs TRBV28 and TRBJ2-5; the D gene is possibly TRBD2 (5 bases). Per germline, CDR1 MDHEN and CDR2 SYDVKM. Trimming took 6 bases from V and 2 from J, leaving 13 bases between them. This CDR3 comprises 14 residues. The CDR3 is CASSPSGLQETQYF. CDR3 DNA: TGTGCCAGCAGCCCATCCGGACTTCAAGAGACCCAGTACTTC.

The rearrangement uses TRBV5-8 and TRBJ2-2; no clear D. The V and J ends lost 7 bases and 4 bases respectively, with 11 bases between them. Germline CDR1 is SGHTS and CDR2 is YDEGEE. The CDR3 covers 13 residues. The CDR3 reads CASPPRGTGELFF. For the CDR3, the DNA is TGTGCCAGCCCGCCCCGCGGCACCGGGGAGCTGTTTTTT.